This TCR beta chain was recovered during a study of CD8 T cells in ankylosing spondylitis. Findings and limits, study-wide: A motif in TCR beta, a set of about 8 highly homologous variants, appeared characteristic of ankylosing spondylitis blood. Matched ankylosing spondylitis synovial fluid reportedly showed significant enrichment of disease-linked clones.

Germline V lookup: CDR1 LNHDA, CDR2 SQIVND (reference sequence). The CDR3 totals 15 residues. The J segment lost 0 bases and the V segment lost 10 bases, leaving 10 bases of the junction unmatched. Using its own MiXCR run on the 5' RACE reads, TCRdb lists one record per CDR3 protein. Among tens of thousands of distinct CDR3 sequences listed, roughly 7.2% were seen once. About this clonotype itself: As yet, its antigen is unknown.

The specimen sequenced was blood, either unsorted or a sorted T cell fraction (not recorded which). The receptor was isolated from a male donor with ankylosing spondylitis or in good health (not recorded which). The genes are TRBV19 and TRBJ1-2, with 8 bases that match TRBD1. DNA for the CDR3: TGTGCCACATCGGGACAGGCGTATTCTAACTATGGCTACACCTTC. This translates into CATSGQAYSNYGYTF.